This TCR beta chain was documented in a study of cytomegalovirus exposure and HLA in healthy donors. Donors counted as nominally healthy when sampled, yet unrecorded immune exposures were likely. Trimming removed 1 base at V and 7 bases at J, with 13 bases between. The CDR3 spans 15 residues. Germline V gene data show CDR1 as SEHNR and CDR2 as FQNEAQ (reference sequence). This clone was seen a single time. In the PCR, 60 Vbeta and 13 Jbeta primers were used. Clones were read by immunoSEQ multiplex PCR, and TCRdb kept only the in-frame ones, dropping some. This table has about 200,000 clones, 82% appearing once.

The receptor was derived from a woman between 40 and 50 years old in good health and CMV-seronegative. V and J are TRBV7-9 and TRBJ1-4; perhaps TRBD1 as D (6 bases). The sequenced material came from PBMCs. Here the CDR3 DNA reads TGTGCCAGCAGCTTAGGGGCAGGGGAGGGTGAAAAACTGTTTTTT. As protein: CASSLGAGEGEKLFF.